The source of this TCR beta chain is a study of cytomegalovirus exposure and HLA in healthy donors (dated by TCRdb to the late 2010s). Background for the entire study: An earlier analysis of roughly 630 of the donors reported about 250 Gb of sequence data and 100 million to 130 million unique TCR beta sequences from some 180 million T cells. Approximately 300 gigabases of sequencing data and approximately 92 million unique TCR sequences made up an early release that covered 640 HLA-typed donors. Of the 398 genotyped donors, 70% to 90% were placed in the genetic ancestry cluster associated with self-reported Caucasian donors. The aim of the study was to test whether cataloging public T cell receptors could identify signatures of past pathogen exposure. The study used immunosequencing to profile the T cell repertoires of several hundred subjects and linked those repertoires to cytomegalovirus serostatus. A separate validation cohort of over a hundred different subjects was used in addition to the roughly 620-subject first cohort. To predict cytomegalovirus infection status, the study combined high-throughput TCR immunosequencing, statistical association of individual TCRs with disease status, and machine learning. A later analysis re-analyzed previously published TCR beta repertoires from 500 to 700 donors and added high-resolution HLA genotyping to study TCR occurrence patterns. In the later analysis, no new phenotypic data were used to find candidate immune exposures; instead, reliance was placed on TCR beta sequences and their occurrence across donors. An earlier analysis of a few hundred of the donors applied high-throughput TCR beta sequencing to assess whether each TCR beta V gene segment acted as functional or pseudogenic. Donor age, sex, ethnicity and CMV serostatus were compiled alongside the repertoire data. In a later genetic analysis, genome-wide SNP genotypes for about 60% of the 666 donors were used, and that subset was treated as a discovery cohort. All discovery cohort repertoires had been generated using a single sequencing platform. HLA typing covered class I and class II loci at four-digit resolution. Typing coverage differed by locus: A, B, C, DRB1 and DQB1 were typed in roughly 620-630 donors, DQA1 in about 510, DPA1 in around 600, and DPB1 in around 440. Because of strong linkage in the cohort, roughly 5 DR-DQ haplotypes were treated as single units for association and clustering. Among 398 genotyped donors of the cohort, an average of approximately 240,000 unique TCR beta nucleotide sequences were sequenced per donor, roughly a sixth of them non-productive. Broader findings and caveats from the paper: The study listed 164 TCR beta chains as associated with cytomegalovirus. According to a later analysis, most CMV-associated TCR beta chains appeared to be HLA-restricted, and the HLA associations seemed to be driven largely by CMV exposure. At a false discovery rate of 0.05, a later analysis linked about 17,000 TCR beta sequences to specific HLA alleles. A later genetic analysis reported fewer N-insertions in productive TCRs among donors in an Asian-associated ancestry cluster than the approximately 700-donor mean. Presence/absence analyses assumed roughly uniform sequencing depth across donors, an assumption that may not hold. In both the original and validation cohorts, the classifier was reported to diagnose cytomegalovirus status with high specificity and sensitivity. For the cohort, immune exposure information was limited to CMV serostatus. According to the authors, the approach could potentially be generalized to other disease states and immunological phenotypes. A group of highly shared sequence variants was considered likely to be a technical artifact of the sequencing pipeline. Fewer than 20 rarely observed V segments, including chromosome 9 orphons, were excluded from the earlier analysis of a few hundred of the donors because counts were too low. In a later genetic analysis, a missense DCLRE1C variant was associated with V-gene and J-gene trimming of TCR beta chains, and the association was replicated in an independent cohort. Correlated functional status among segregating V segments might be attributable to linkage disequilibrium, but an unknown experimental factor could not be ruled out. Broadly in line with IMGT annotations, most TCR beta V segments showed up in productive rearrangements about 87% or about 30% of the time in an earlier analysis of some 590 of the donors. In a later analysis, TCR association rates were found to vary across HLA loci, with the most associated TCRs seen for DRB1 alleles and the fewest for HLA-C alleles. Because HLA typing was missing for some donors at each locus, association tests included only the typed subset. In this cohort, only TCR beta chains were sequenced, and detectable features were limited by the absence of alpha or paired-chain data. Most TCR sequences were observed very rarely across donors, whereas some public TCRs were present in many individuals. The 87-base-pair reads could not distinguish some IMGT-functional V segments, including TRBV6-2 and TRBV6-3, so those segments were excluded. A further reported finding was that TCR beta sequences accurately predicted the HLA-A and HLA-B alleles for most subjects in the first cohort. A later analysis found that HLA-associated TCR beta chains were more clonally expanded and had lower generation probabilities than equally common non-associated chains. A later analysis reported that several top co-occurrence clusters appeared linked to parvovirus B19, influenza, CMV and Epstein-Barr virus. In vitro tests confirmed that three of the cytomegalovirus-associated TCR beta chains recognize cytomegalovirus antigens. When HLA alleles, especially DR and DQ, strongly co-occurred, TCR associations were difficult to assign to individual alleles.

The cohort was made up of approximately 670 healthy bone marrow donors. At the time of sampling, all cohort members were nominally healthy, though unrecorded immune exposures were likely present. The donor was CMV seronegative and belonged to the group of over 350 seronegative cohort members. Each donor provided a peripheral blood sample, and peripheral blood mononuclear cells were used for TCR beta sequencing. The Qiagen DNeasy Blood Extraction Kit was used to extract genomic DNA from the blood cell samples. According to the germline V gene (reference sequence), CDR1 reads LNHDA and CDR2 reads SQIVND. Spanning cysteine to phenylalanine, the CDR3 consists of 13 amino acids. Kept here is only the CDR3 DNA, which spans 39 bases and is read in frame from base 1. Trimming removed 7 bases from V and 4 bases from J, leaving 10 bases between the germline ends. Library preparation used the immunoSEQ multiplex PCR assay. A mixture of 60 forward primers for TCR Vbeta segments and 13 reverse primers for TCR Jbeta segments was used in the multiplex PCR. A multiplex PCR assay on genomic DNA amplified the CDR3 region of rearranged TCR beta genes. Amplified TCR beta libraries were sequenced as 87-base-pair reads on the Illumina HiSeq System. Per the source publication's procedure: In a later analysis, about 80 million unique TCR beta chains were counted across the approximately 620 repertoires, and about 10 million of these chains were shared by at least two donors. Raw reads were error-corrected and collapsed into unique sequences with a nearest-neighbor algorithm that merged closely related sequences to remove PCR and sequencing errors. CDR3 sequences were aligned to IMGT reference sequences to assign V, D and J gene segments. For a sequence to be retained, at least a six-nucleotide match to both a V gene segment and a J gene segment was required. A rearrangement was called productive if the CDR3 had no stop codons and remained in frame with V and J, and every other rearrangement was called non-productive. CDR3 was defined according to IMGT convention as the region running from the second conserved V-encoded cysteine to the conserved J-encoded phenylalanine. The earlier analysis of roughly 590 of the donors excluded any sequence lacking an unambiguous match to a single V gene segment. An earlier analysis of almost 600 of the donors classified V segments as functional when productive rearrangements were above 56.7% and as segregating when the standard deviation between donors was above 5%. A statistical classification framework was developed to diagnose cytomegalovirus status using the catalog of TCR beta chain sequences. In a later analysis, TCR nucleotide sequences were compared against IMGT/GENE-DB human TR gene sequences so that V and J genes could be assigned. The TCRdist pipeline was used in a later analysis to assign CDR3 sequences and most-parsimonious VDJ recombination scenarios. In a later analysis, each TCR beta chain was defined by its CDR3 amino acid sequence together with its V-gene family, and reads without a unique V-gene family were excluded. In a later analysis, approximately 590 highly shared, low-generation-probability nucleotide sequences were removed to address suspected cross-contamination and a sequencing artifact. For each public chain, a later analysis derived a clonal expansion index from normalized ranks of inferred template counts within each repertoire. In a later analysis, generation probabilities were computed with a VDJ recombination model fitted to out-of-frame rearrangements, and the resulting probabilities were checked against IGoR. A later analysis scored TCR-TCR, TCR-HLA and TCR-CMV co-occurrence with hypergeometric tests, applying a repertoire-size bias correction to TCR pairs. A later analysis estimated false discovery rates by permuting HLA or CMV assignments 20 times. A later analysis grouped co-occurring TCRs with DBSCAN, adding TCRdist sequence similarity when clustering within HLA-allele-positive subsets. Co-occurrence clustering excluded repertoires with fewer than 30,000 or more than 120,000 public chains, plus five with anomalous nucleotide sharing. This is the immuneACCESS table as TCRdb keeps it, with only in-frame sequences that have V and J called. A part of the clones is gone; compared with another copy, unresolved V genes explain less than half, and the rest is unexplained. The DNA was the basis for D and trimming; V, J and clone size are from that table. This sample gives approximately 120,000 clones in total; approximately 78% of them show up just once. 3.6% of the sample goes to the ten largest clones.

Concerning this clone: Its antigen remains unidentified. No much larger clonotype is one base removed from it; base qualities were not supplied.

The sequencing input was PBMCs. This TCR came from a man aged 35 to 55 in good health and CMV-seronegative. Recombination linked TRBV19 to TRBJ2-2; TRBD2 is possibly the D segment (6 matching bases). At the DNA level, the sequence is TGTGCCAGTAACTCGGGACTCACCGGGGAGCTGTTTTTT. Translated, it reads CASNSGLTGELFF.